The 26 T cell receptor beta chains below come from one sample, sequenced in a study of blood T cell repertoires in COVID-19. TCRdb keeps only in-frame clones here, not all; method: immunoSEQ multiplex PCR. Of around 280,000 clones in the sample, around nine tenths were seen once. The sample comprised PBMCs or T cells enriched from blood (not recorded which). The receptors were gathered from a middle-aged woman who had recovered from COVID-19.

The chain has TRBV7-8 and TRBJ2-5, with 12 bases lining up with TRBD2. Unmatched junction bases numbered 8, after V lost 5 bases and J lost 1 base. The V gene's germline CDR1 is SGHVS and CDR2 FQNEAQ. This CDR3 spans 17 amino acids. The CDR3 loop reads CASSRGGLAGTQETQYF. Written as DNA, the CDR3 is TGTGCCAGCAGCCGAGGAGGACTAGCGGGAACCCAAGAGACCCAGTACTTC.

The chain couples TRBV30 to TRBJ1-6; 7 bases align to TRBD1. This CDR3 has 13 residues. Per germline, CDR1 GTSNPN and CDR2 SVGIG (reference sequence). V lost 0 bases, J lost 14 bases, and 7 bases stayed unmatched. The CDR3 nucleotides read TGTGCCTGGAGTGTACTAAGGGGGCGAGCCCTCCACTTT. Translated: CAWSVLRGRALHF.

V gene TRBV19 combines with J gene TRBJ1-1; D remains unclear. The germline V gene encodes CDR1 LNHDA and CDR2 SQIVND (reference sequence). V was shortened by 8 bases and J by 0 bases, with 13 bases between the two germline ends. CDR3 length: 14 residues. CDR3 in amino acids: CASAEQQLNTEAFF. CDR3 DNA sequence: TGTGCCAGTGCAGAACAACAGTTGAACACTGAAGCTTTCTTT.

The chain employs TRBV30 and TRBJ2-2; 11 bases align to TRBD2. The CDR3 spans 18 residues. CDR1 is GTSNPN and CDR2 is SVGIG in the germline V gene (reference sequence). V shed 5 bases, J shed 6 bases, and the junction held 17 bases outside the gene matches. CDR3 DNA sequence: TGTGCCTGGGGGCCCGGGTGGGTCGGGACTAGCGGAGCCGGGGAGCTGTTTTTT. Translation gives CAWGPGWVGTSGAGELFF.

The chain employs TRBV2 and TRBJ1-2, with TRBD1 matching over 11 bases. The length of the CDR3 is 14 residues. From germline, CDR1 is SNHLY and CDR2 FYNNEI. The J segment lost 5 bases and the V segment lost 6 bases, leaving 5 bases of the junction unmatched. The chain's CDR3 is CASSPGQGAYGYTF. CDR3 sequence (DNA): TGTGCCAGCAGCCCCGGACAGGGGGCATATGGCTACACCTTC.

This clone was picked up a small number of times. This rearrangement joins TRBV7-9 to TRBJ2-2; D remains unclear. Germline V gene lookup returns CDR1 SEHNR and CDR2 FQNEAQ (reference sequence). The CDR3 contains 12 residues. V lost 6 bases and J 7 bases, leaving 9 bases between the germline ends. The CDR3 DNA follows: TGTGCCAGCAGTACTCGGTTCGGGGAGCTGTTTTTT. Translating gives CASSTRFGELFF.

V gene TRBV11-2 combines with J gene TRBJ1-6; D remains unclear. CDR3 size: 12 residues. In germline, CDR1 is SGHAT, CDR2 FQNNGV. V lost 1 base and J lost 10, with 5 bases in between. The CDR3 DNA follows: TGTGCCAGCAGCTTAGCTGAGTCACCCCTCCACTTT. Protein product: CASSLAESPLHF.

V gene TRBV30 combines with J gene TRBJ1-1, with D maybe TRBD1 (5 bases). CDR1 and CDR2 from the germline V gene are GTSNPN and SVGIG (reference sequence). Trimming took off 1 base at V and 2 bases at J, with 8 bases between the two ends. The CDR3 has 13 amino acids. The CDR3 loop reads CAWSEGVNTEAFF. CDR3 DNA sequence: TGTGCCTGGAGTGAAGGGGTAAACACTGAAGCTTTCTTT. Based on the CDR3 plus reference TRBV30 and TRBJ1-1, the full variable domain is SQTIHQWPATLVQPVGSPLSLECTVEGTSNPNLYWYRQAAGRGLQLLFYSVGIGQISSEVPQNLSASRPQDRQFILSSKKLLLSDSGFYLCAWSEGVNTEAFFGQGTRLTVV.

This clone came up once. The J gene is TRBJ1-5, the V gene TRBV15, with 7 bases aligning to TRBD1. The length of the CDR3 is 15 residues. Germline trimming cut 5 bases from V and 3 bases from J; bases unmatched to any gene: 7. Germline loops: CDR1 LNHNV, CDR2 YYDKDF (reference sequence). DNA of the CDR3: TGTGCCACCAGCCCGGGACAGACTTACAATCAGCCCCAGCATTTT. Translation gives CATSPGQTYNQPQHF.

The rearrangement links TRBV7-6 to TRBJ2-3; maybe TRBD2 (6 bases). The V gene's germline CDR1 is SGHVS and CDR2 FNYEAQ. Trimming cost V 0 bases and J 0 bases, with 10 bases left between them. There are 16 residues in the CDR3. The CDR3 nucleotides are TGTGCCAGCAGCTTAGCGCGTGGGGGGAGCACAGATACGCAGTATTTT. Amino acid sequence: CASSLARGGSTDTQYF.

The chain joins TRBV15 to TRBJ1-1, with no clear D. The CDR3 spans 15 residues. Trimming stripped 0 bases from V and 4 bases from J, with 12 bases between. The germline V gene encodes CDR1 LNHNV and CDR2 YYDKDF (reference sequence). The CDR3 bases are TGTGCCACCAGCAGAGATCTTCTGGAGGGCACTGAAGCTTTCTTT. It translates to CATSRDLLEGTEAFF.

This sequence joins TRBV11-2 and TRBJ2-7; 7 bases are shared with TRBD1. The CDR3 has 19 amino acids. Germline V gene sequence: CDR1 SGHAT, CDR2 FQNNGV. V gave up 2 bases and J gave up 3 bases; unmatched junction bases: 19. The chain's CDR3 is CASSLSGTGQGVPGYEQYF. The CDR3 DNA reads TGTGCCAGCAGCTTATCAGGGACGGGGCAGGGGGTGCCGGGCTACGAGCAGTACTTC.

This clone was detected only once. CDR3 in DNA: TGTGCCATCAACGCGGGACAGGGAGATCTCGAGCAGTACTTC. Its protein product is CAINAGQGDLEQYF. The chain joins TRBV10-3 to TRBJ2-7; TRBD1 aligns across 9 bases. CDR3 length: 14 residues. V shed 7 bases, J shed 6 bases, and the junction held 10 bases outside the gene matches. Looked up from germline, CDR1 is ENHRY and CDR2 is SYGVKD.

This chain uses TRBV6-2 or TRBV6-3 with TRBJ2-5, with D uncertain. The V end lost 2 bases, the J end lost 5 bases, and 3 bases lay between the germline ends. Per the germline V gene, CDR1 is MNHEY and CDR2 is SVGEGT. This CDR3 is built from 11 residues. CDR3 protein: CASSYEETQYF. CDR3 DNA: TGTGCCAGCAGTTACGAGGAGACCCAGTACTTC.

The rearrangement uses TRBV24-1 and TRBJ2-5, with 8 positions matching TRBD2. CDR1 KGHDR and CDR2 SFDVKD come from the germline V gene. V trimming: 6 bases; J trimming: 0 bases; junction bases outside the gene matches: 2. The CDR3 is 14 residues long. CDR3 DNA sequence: TGTGCCACCAGTATGCGGGGGGACCAAGAGACCCAGTACTTC. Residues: CATSMRGDQETQYF.

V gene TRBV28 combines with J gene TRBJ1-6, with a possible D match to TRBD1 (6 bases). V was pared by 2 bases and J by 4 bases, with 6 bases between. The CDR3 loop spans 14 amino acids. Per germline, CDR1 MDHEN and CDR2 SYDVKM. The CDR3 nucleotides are TGTGCCAGCAGTTTAAGGGGGTATAATTCACCCCTCCACTTT. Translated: CASSLRGYNSPLHF.

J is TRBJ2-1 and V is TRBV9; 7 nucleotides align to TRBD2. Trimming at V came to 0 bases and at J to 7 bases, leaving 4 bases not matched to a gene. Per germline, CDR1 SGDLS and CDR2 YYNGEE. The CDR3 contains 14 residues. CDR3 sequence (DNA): TGTGCCAGCAGCGTAGGCGGGAGTTTGAATGAGCAGTTCTTC. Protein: CASSVGGSLNEQFF.

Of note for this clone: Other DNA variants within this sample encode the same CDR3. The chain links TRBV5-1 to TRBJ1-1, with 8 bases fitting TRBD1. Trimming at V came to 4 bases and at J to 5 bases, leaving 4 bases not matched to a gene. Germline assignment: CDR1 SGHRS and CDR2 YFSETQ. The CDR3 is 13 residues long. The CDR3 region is CASSGQGGTEAFF. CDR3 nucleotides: TGCGCCAGCAGCGGACAGGGAGGAACTGAAGCTTTCTTT.

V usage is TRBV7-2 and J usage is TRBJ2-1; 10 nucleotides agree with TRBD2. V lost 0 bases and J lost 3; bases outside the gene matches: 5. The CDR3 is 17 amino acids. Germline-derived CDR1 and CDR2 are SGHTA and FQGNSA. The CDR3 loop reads CASSLAPLAGSYNEQFF. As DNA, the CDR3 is TGTGCCAGCAGCTTAGCCCCACTAGCGGGAAGCTACAATGAGCAGTTCTTC.

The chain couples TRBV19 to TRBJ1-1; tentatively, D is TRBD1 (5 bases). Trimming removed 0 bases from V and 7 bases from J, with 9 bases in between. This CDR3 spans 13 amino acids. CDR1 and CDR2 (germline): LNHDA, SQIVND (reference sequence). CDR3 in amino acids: CASSIDDSVEAFF. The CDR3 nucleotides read TGTGCCAGTAGTATAGATGACAGCGTTGAAGCTTTCTTT.

CDR3 sequence (DNA): TGTGCCAGCAGCCTGGGACAGGGGACTCAAGAGACCCAGTACTTC. Its protein product is CASSLGQGTQETQYF. The chain links TRBV7-3 to TRBJ2-5; 10 bases map to TRBD1. V trimming: 5 bases; J trimming: 2 bases; junction bases outside the gene matches: 5. There are 15 residues in the CDR3. Germline V CDR1 and CDR2: SGHTA, FQGTGA.

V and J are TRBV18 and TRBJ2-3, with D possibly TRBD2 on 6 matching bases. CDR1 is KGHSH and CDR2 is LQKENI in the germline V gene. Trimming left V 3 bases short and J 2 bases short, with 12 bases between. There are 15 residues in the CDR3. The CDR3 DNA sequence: TGTGCCAGCTCACCGCGGGGCGGAGACACAGATACGCAGTATTTT. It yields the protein CASSPRGGDTDTQYF.

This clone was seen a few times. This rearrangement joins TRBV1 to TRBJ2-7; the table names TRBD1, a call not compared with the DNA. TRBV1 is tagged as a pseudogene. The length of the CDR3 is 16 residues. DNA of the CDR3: TGCACCAGCAGCCAAGATTGGGCAGGGCTTATGGACGAGCAGTACTTC. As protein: CTSSQDWAGLMDEQYF.

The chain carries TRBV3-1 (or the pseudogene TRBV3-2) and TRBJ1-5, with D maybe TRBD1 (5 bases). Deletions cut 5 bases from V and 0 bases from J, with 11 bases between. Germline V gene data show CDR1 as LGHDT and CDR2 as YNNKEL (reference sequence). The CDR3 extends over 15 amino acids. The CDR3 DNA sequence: TGTGCCAGCAGCTTCGGGGGATATAGCAATCAGCCCCAGCATTTT. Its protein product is CASSFGGYSNQPQHF.

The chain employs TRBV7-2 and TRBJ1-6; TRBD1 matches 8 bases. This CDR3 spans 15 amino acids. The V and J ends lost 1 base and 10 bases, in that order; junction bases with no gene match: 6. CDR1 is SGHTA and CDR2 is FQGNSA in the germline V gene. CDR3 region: CASSLGAGGWSPLHF. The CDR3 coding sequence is TGTGCCAGCAGCTTAGGAGCAGGGGGCTGGTCACCCCTCCACTTT.

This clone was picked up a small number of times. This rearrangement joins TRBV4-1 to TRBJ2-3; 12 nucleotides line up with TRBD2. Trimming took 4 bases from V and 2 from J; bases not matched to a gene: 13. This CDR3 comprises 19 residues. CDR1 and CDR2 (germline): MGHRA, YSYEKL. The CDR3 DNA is TGCGCCAGCAGCCGAGGGCTAGCGGGAGGGCCCCTCCCCACAGATACGCAGTATTTT. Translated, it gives CASSRGLAGGPLPTDTQYF.